This T cell receptor beta chain was identified during a study of T cells in localized non-small cell lung cancer. Measured with immunoSEQ multiplex PCR; TCRdb has only the in-frame clones, and not every one. This table holds approximately 47,000 clones, roughly 86% found once. Per germline, CDR1 MRHNA and CDR2 SNTAGT. The CDR3 has 15 amino acids. After removal of 3 bases from V and 8 bases from J, the junction contained 4 bases not matched to a gene. The sample here was PBMCs, taken before any cancer treatment. This chain joins TRBV6-4 and TRBJ2-1; 13 nucleotides agree with TRBD2. This clonotype was obtained from a man aged 40 to 70 with stage II lung adenocarcinoma. This CDR3 is CASSETSGGADEQFF. CDR3 nucleotide sequence: TGTGCCAGCAGTGAAACTAGCGGGGGGGCGGATGAGCAGTTCTTC.